These 25 T cell receptor beta chains originate from one sample sequenced in a study of post-analysis software for immune sequencing data. Their antigen targets remain unknown. The authors incorporated unique molecular identifiers into the TCR beta cDNA libraries. TCRdb reanalysed the PCR reads using MiXCR and keeps one entry per CDR3 protein. The sample includes hundreds of thousands of distinct CDR3 sequences, 44% of them seen just once. Study outcomes and limitations: About 5 TRBV segments were significantly more frequent in patients than in controls. TRBV5-6, TRBV5-1 and TRBV20-1 were among these segments.

Sequencing used blood. All receptors derive from a girl between 10 and 17 years old with multiple sclerosis.

V gene TRBV6-4 combines with J gene TRBJ1-1; D perhaps matches TRBD1 (6 bases). Trimming removed 4 bases from V and 4 bases from J, with 13 bases in between. Germline V gene data show CDR1 as MRHNA and CDR2 as SNTAGT. The CDR3 has 14 amino acids. The CDR3 nucleotides read TGTGCCAGCAGTGCCGGACAGCAAGGCACTGAAGCTTTCTTT. It encodes CASSAGQQGTEAFF.

The chain couples TRBV12-3 or TRBV12-4 to TRBJ2-3; a possible D gene is TRBD2 (5 bases). V lost 6 bases, J lost 2 bases, and 15 bases lay in between. The CDR3 length is 15 residues. The CDR3 DNA reads as TGTGCCAGCAGCGCCCCGAGGGCAACCACAGATACGCAGTATTTT. Its translation: CASSAPRATTDTQYF.

This sequence joins TRBV5-1 and TRBJ2-7; 9 bases are a match to TRBD1. Germline V gene sequence: CDR1 SGHRS, CDR2 YFSETQ. This CDR3 has 15 residues. Trimming removed 1 base from V and 2 bases from J; junction bases left unmatched: 4. The chain's CDR3 is CASSLWDREPYEQYF. CDR3 sequence (DNA): TGCGCCAGCAGCTTGTGGGACAGGGAGCCCTACGAGCAGTACTTC.

V is TRBV5-1 and J is TRBJ2-1; 15 positions match TRBD2. The germline CDR1 and CDR2 sequences are SGHRS and YFSETQ. The CDR3 is 16 amino acids. J lost 6 bases, V lost 0 bases, and 1 base had no gene match. This CDR3 reads CASSLGTSGRANEQFF. Here the CDR3 DNA reads TGCGCCAGCAGCTTGGGGACTAGCGGGAGGGCCAATGAGCAGTTCTTC.

As concerns this clonotype: Compared with germline, one end of the junction differs, possibly owing to a read error. V and J are TRBV7-2 and TRBJ2-5; 8 positions match TRBD2. CDR1 and CDR2 (germline): SGHTA, FQGNSA. The length of the CDR3 is 15 residues. Here the CDR3 DNA reads TGTGCCAGCAGCCCTAAACGGGGGGGGCAAGAGACCCGGTACTTC. This translates into CASSPKRGGQETRYF.

This clonotype was seen a few times. The chain employs TRBV2 and TRBJ2-1, with 11 bases aligning to TRBD2. Germline V gene data show CDR1 as SNHLY and CDR2 as FYNNEI. The CDR3 covers 16 residues. V trimming: 7 bases; J trimming: 5 bases; junction bases outside the gene matches: 10. The CDR3 sequence is CASNIRGTSGNNEQFF. CDR3 nucleotides: TGTGCCAGCAATATCAGAGGGACTAGCGGCAACAATGAGCAGTTCTTC.

The chain joins TRBV3-1 to TRBJ2-4; D uncertain. The tail of the sequence fits TRBJ2-7 better, so the J call may be wrong. Germline CDR1 is LGHDT and CDR2 is YNNKEL (reference sequence). CDR3 size: 14 residues. The CDR3 loop reads CASSAQNTNYEQYF. The CDR3 DNA reads as TGTGCCAGCAGCGCGCAAAATACCAACTACGAGCAGTACTTC.

This chain uses TRBV4-1 with TRBJ2-7, with D tentatively TRBD1 (6 bases). The CDR3 is 18 amino acids. Germline V gene lookup returns CDR1 MGHRA and CDR2 YSYEKL. Between the trimmed V and J ends, which lost 3 bases and 0 bases, there was a span of 21 bases. CDR3 amino acids: CASSQGASGLLSSYEQYF. In nucleotides, the CDR3 is TGCGCCAGCAGCCAGGGGGCGTCCGGTCTTTTGAGCTCCTACGAGCAGTACTTC.

This clonotype has more than one count but fewer than ten. The chain combines TRBV10-3 with TRBJ2-7; 9 bases match TRBD1. This CDR3 has 14 amino acids. V lost 10 bases and J lost 5; bases outside the gene matches: 12. Per germline, CDR1 ENHRY and CDR2 SYGVKD. In nucleotides, the CDR3 is TGTGCCAACAGAGGGACAGGGCAAACCAACGAGCAGTACTTC. Translating gives CANRGTGQTNEQYF.

The chain employs TRBV5-5 and TRBJ2-7, with a tentative D call TRBD2 (6 bases). V lost 1 base and J lost 1, with 18 bases in between. The CDR3 consists of 17 residues. The germline gives CDR1 SGHKS, CDR2 YYEKEE (reference sequence). This CDR3 reads CASSLFGGAAGSYEQYF. In DNA form, the CDR3 reads TGTGCCAGCAGCTTGTTCGGGGGTGCCGCGGGGTCCTACGAGCAGTACTTC.

In this sample, this clonotype turned up a few times. The genes are TRBV11-2 and TRBJ2-7; 10 bases agree with TRBD2. The J segment lost 4 bases and the V segment lost 5 bases, leaving 5 bases of the junction unmatched. This CDR3 comprises 14 residues. The germline V gene has CDR1 SGHAT and CDR2 FQNNGV. CDR3: CASSTRTSGYEQYF. Here the CDR3 DNA reads TGTGCCAGCAGCACAAGGACTAGCGGATACGAGCAGTACTTC. The full variable domain, rest sourced from reference TRBV11-2 and TRBJ2-7, is EAGVAQSPRYKIIEKRQSVAFWCNPISGHATLYWYQQILGQGPKLLIQFQNNGVVDDSQLPKDRFSAERLKGVDSTLKIQPAKLEDSAVYLCASSTRTSGYEQYFGPGTRLTVT.

This clonotype was picked up a small number of times. The chain couples TRBV7-2 to TRBJ2-5; 8 nucleotides match TRBD1. The end of the DNA aligns better with TRBJ2-7, so the J call may be wrong. CDR1 is SGHTA and CDR2 is FQGNSA in the germline V gene. The CDR3 is 16 amino acids. CDR3 sequence reads: CASRHYEGQGWNEQYF. In DNA, the CDR3 is TGTGCCAGCAGACATTACGAAGGACAGGGCTGGAACGAGCAGTACTTC.

DNA for the CDR3: TGTGCCAGCAGCGTATCAGGTTCTCAGCCCCAGCATTTT. Protein sequence: CASSVSGSQPQHF. The V call is TRBV9, the J call TRBJ1-5; no definite D call. CDR1 SGDLS and CDR2 YYNGEE come from the germline V gene. Deletions cut 1 base from V and 6 bases from J, with 8 bases between. This CDR3 region has 13 residues.

The chain recombines TRBV7-9 with TRBJ2-1, with TRBD1 as a possible D gene (6 bases). Germline V CDR1 and CDR2: SEHNR, FQNEAQ (reference sequence). This CDR3 is built from 12 residues. V was cut by 5 bases and J by 8 bases, with 10 bases left in between. CDR3 DNA sequence: TGTGCCAGCAGCCCCGAGGGGGATGAGCAGTTCTTC. Its protein is CASSPEGDEQFF. The variable domain in full, with the rest retrieved from reference TRBV7-9 and TRBJ2-1, is DTGVSQNPRHKITKRGQNVTFRCDPISEHNRLYWYRQTLGQGPEFLTYFQNEAQLEKSRLLSDRFSAERPKGSFSTLEIQRTEQGDSAMYLCASSPEGDEQFFGPGTRLTVL.

The sample holds a few counts of this clonotype. This sequence joins TRBV12-3 or TRBV12-4 and TRBJ2-7; D remains ambiguous. Trimming removed 3 bases at V and 5 bases at J, with 20 bases between. CDR3 length: 16 residues. DNA for the CDR3: TGTGCCAGCAGTTTTTCCAAGTTGGATTTTTCGGACGAGCAGTACTTC. Residues: CASSFSKLDFSDEQYF.

The chain employs TRBV19 and TRBJ1-2, with a possible D match to TRBD1 (6 bases). V lost 6 bases to trimming and J lost 2 bases, with 16 bases between them. CDR1 and CDR2 (germline): LNHDA, SQIVND (reference sequence). The length of the CDR3 is 15 residues. CDR3 in amino acids: CASSQPGHPNYGYTF. DNA of the CDR3: TGTGCCAGTAGCCAACCGGGACACCCAAACTATGGCTACACCTTC.

The chain employs TRBV5-1 and TRBJ2-5; 9 nucleotides align to TRBD1. TRBJ2-7 matches the DNA end more closely, so the J call is doubtful. Per germline, CDR1 SGHRS and CDR2 YFSETQ. The CDR3 is 16 residues long. The CDR3: CASSVMAGTGIYEQYF. The DNA for the CDR3 is TGCGCCAGCAGCGTAATGGCCGGGACAGGGATTTACGAGCAGTACTTC.

The sample holds a few counts of this clonotype. The chain is built from TRBV6-1 and TRBJ1-2, with 8 bases fitting TRBD1. Looked up from germline, CDR1 is MNHNS and CDR2 is SASEGT. The CDR3 runs to 16 residues. V was pared by 6 bases and J by 5 bases, with 14 bases of the junction left unmatched. The CDR3 here is CASRVLYRDRLYGYTF. As DNA, the CDR3 is TGTGCCAGCAGAGTTCTATACCGGGACAGGCTTTATGGCTACACCTTC.

The CDR3 reads CASSFGQGQNIQYF. The CDR3 nucleotides are TGTGCCAGCAGTTTCGGTCAGGGCCAAAACATTCAGTACTTC. The rearrangement joins TRBV12-3 or TRBV12-4 to TRBJ2-4, with D tentatively TRBD1 (5 bases). Trimming stripped 3 bases from V and 5 bases from J, with 11 bases between. The CDR3 has 14 residues.

CDR3 loop: CASSAGQGRSTDTQYF. The CDR3 nucleotides read TGTGCCAGCAGCGCGGGACAGGGGCGTAGCACAGATACGCAGTATTTT. V is TRBV9 and J is TRBJ2-3; TRBD1 matches 10 bases. Germline V gives CDR1 SGDLS, CDR2 YYNGEE. J gave up 0 bases and V 3 bases, and 4 bases lay outside the gene matches. The CDR3 is 16 amino acids.

Only a few counts were recorded for this clonotype. The chain employs TRBV5-1 and TRBJ2-1, with 10 bases that match TRBD1. V gave up 4 bases and J gave up 8 bases; unmatched junction bases: 12. Germline V lookup: CDR1 SGHRS, CDR2 YFSETQ. This CDR3 region has 16 residues. The CDR3 loop is CASSVSGTGVLYEQFF. The CDR3 DNA sequence: TGCGCCAGCAGCGTTTCCGGGACAGGGGTGCTCTATGAGCAGTTCTTC.

V usage is TRBV12-5 and J usage is TRBJ2-3; D tentatively reads TRBD1 or TRBD2 (6 bases each). Trimming shortened V by 6 bases and J by 13 bases, and 23 bases separated the two germline ends. The V gene's germline CDR1 is LGHNT and CDR2 FRNRAP. The CDR3 extends over 14 amino acids. This CDR3 reads CASGPGGERGVEYF. The CDR3 coding sequence is TGTGCTAGTGGACCCGGGGGTGAGAGGGGGGTCGAGTATTTT.

This clonotype turned up a few times. The chain carries TRBV5-1 and TRBJ2-7, with TRBD2 identical over 11 bases. Trimming at V came to 4 bases and at J to 0 bases, leaving 6 bases not matched to a gene. This CDR3 has 16 amino acids. Germline CDR1 SGHRS, CDR2 YFSETQ. The CDR3 is CASSPGLAESSYEQYF. The CDR3 DNA is TGCGCCAGCAGCCCGGGACTAGCGGAGAGCTCCTACGAGCAGTACTTC.

The rearrangement links TRBV28 to TRBJ2-4, with D possibly matching TRBD2 (5 bases). CDR1 and CDR2 from the germline V gene are MDHEN and SYDVKM. V lost 1 base and J lost 13, with 20 bases in between. This CDR3 has 15 amino acids. The DNA for the CDR3 is TGTGCCAGCAGTTTATCTCTCGACCAAGTGAGGGAGCAGTACTTC. This sequence encodes CASSLSLDQVREQYF. The whole variable domain, remainder taken from reference TRBV28 and TRBJ2-4, is DVKVTQSSRYLVKRTGEKVFLECVQDMDHENMFWYRQDPGLGLRLIYFSYDVKMKEKGDIPEGYSVSREKKERFSLILESASTNQTSMYLCASSLSLDQVREQYFGAGTRLSVL.

This clonotype was seen more than once but under ten times. The gene calls are TRBV10-3 and TRBJ2-7; the D is unclear. The CDR3 has 13 residues. V gave up 5 bases and J gave up 5 bases, with 13 bases separating them. Germline CDR1 and CDR2: ENHRY and SYGVKD. In DNA form, the CDR3 reads TGTGCCATCAGTAAGGGCCAGCTCCACGAGCAGTACTTC. This translates into CAISKGQLHEQYF.